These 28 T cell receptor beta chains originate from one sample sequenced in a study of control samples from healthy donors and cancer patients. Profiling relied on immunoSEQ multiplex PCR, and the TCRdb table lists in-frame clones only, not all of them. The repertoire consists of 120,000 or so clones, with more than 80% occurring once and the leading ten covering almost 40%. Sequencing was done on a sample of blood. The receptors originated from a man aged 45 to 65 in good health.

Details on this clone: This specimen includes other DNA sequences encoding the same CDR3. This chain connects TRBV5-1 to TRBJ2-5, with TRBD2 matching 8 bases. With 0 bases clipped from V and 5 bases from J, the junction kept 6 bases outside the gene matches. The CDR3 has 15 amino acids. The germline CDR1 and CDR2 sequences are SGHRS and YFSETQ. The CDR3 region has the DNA TGCGCCAGCAGCTTGGTTAGGGCTAGCGGGGAGACCCAGTACTTC. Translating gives CASSLVRASGETQYF.

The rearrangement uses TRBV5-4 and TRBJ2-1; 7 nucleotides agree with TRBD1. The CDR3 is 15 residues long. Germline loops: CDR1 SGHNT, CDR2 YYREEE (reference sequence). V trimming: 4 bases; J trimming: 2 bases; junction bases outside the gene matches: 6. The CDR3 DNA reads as TGTGCCAGCAGCCCAACAGGGGATACCTACAATGAGCAGTTCTTC. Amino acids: CASSPTGDTYNEQFF.

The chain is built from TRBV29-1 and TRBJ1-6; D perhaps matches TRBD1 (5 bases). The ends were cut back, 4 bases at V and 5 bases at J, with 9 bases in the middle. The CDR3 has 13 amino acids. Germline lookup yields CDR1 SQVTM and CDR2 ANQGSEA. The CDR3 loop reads CSVGDGNNSPLHF. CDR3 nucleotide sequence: TGCAGCGTTGGGGACGGTAATAATTCACCCCTCCACTTT.

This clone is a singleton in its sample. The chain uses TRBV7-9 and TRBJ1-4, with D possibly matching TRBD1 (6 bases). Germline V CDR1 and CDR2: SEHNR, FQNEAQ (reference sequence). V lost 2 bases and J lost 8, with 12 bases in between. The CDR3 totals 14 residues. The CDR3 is CASSLWGAQEKLFF. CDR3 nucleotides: TGTGCCAGCAGCTTATGGGGGGCTCAAGAAAAACTGTTTTTT.

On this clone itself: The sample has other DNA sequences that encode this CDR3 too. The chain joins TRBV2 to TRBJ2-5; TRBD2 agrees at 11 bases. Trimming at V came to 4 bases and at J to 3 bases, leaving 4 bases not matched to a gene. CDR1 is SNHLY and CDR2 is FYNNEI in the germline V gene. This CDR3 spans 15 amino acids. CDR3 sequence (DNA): TGTGCCAGCAGTGGGACTAGCGGGCCCGAAGAGACCCAGTACTTC. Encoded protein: CASSGTSGPEETQYF.

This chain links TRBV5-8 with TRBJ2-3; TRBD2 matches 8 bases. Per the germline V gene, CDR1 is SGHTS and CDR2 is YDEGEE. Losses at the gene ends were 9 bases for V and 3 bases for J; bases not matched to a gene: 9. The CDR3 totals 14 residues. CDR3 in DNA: TGTGCCACCAAAGGACTAGCCGGGACAGATACGCAGTATTTT. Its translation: CATKGLAGTDTQYF. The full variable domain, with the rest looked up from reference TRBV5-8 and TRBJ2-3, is EAGVTQSPTHLIKTRGQQATLRCSPISGHTSVYWYQQALGLGLQFLLWYDEGEERNRGNFPPRFSGRQFPNYSSELNVNALELEDSALYLCATKGLAGTDTQYFGPGTRLTVL.

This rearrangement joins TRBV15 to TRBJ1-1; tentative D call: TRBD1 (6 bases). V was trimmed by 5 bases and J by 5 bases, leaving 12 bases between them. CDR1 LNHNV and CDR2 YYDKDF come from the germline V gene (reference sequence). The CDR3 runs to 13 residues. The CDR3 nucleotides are TGTGCCACCAGCTATCAGGGGAGGACTGAAGCTTTCTTT. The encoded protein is CATSYQGRTEAFF.

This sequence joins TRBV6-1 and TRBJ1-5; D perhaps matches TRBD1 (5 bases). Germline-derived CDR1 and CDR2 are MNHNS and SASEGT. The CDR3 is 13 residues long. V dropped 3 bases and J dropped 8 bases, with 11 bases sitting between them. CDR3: CASSDKGWKPQHF. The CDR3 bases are TGTGCCAGCAGTGATAAGGGGTGGAAGCCCCAGCATTTT.

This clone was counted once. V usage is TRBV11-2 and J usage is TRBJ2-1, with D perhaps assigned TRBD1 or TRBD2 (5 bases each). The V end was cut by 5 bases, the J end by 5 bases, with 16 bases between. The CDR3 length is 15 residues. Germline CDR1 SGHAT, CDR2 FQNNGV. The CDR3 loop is CASSLARGVDNEQFF. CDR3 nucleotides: TGTGCCAGCAGCCTCGCCAGAGGGGTGGACAATGAGCAGTTCTTC.

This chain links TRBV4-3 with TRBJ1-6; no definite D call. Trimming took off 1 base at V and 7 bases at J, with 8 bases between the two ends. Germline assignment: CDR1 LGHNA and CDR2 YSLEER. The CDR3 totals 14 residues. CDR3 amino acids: CASSQGYGNSPLHF. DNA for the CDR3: TGCGCCAGCAGCCAAGGGTATGGGAATTCACCCCTCCACTTT.

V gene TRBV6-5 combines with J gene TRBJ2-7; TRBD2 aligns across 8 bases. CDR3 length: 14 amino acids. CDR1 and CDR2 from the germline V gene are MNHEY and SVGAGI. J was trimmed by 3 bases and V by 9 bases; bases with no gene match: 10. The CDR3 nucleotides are TGTGCCAGTGCGTATTTCCGGGGGGGCTACGAGCAGTACTTC. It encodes CASAYFRGGYEQYF.

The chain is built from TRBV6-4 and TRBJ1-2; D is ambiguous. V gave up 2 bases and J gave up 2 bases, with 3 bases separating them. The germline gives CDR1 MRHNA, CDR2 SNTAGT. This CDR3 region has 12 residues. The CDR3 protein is CASSDGNYGYTF. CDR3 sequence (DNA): TGTGCCAGCAGTGACGGCAACTATGGCTACACCTTC.

The CDR3 sequence: CASSSVYGGMNTEAFF. For the CDR3, the DNA is TGTGCCAGCAGTTCCGTGTACGGCGGCATGAACACTGAAGCTTTCTTT. This rearrangement joins TRBV27 to TRBJ1-1; D uncertain. The V and J ends lost 4 bases and 0 bases respectively, with 15 bases between them. CDR1 is MNHEY and CDR2 is SMNVEV in the germline V gene (reference sequence). The CDR3 is made up of 16 amino acids.

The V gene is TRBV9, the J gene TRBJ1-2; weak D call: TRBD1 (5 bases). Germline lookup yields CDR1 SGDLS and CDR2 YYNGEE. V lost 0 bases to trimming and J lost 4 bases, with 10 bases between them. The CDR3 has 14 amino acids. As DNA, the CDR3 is TGTGCCAGCAGCGTAGGAGGGACTGCCTATGGCTACACCTTC. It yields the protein CASSVGGTAYGYTF.

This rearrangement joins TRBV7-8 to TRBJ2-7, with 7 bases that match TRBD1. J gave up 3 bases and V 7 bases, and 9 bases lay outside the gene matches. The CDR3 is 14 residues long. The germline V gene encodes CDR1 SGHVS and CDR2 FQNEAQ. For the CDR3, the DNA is TGTGCCAGCAAGAAGGACAGGCCCCACTACGAGCAGTACTTC. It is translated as CASKKDRPHYEQYF.

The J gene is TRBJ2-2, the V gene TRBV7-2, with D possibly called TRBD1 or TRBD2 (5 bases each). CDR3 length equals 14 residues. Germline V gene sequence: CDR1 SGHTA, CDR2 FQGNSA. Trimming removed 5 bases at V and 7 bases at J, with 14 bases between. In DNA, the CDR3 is TGTGCCAGCAGCCCAAGGGGTCGGGACGGGGAGCTGTTTTTT. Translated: CASSPRGRDGELFF.

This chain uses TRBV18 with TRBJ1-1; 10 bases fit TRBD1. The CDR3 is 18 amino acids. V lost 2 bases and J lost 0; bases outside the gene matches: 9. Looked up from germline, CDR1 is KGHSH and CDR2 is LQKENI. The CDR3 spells CASSPGDRGSFMNTEAFF. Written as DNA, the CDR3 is TGTGCCAGCTCACCAGGGGACAGGGGAAGTTTCATGAACACTGAAGCTTTCTTT.

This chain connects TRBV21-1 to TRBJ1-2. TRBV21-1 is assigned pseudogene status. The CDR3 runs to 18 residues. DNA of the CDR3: TGTGCCAGCAGCAGTTCCACCGACGGGCAGGGACGGAGGGGAGGCTACACCTTC. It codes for CASSSSTDGQGRRGGYTF.

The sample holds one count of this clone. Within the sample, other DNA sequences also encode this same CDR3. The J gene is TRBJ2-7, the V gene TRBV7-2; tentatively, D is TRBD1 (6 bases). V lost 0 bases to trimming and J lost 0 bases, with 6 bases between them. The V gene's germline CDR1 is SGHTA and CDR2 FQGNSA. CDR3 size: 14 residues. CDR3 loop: CASSLATGSYEQYF. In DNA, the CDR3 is TGTGCCAGCAGCTTAGCGACAGGCTCCTACGAGCAGTACTTC. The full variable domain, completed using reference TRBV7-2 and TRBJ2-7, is GAGVSQSPSNKVTEKGKDVELRCDPISGHTALYWYRQSLGQGLEFLIYFQGNSAPDKSGLPSDRFSAERTGGSVSTLTIQRTQQEDSAVYLCASSLATGSYEQYFGPGTRLTVT.

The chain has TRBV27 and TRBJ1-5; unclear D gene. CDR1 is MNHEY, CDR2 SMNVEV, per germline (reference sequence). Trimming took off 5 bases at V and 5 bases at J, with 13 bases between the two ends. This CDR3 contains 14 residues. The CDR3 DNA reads TGTGCCAGCAGTCCCCTATGGCCCGATCAGCCCCAGCATTTT. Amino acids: CASSPLWPDQPQHF.

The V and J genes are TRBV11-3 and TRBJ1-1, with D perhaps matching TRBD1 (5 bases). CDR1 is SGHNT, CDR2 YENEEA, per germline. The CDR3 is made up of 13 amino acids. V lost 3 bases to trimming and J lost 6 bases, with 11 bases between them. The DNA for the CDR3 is TGTGCCAGCAGCTTTGACAGTTCCTCTGAAGCTTTCTTT. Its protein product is CASSFDSSSEAFF.

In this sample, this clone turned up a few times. The CDR3 coding sequence is TGTGCCAGCAGCCTCGACCCTAGCTCTGGAAACACCATATATTTT. Translated: CASSLDPSSGNTIYF. V is TRBV7-6 and J is TRBJ1-3; D unclear. V was shortened by 5 bases and J by 0 bases, with 11 bases between the two germline ends. The CDR3 has 15 residues. CDR1 and CDR2 from the germline V gene are SGHVS and FNYEAQ.

The CDR3 region has the DNA TGTGCCAGCAGTTACTCGAGATTTAACACTGAAGCTTTCTTT. It yields the protein CASSYSRFNTEAFF. The chain combines TRBV6-2 or TRBV6-3 with TRBJ1-1; no clear D. The CDR3 extends over 14 amino acids. Trimming shortened V by 0 bases and J by 2 bases, and 7 bases separated the two germline ends. Germline assignment: CDR1 MNHEY and CDR2 SVGEGT.

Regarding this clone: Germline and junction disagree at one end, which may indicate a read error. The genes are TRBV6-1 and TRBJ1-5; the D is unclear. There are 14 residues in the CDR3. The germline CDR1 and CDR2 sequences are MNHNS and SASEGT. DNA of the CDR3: TGTGCCAGCAGGGAAGGACCTAGCAATCAGCCCCAGCATTTT. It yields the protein CASREGPSNQPQHF.

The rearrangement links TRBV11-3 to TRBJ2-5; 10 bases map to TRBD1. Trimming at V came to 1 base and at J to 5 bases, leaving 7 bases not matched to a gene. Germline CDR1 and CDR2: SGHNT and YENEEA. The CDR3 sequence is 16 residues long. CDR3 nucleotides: TGTGCCAGCAGCTTAGGCGGGACAGGGGATGGCGAGACCCAGTACTTC. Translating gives CASSLGGTGDGETQYF.

The CDR3 loop is CASSSTGGFSYEQYF. The DNA for the CDR3 is TGTGCCAGCAGCTCTACAGGGGGGTTCTCCTACGAGCAGTACTTC. The rearrangement joins TRBV7-2 to TRBJ2-7; 8 bases fit TRBD1. Germline V gene lookup returns CDR1 SGHTA and CDR2 FQGNSA. CDR3 length equals 15 residues. V gave up 4 bases and J gave up 0 bases; unmatched junction bases: 5. Drawing the rest from reference TRBV7-2 and TRBJ2-7, the complete variable domain is GAGVSQSPSNKVTEKGKDVELRCDPISGHTALYWYRQSLGQGLEFLIYFQGNSAPDKSGLPSDRFSAERTGGSVSTLTIQRTQQEDSAVYLCASSSTGGFSYEQYFGPGTRLTVT.

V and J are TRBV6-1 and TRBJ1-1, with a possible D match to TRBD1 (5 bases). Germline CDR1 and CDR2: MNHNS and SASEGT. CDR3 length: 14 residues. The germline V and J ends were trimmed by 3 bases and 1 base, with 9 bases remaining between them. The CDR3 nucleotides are TGTGCCAGCAGTGAGGGACTGAGGAACACTGAAGCTTTCTTT. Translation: CASSEGLRNTEAFF.

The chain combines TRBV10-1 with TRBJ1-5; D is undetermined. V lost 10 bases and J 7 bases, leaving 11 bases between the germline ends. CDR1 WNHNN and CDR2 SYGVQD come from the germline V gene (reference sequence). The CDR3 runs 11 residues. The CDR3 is CATCGFQPQHF. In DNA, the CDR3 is TGCGCCACCTGCGGGTTCCAGCCCCAGCATTTT.